These 10 T cell receptor beta chains were sequenced from one sample in a study of CD8 T cells in Susac syndrome. Random-hexamer reverse transcription was applied to about 0.45 to 1 ug RNA. Via MiXCR, TCRdb re-called the immunoSEQ multiplex PCR reads, giving one row per CDR3 protein. The sample lists a few hundred thousand distinct CDR3 sequences, 95% occurring once. The material sequenced was CD4+ T cells from PBMCs. Receptors originate from a human donor with multiple sclerosis.

This clonotype was seen only a few times. J is TRBJ2-7 and V is TRBV18; D gene ambiguous. V lost 5 bases, J lost 4 bases, and 15 bases lay in between. Germline values: CDR1 KGHSH, CDR2 LQKENI. The CDR3 has 14 amino acids. The CDR3, as DNA: TGTGCCAGCTCAACGGTCGCCGCCGGGTACGAGCAGTACTTC. This encodes CASSTVAAGYEQYF.

The chain couples TRBV5-4 to TRBJ2-7, with 8 bases fitting TRBD1. The CDR3 has 19 residues. J lost 5 bases, V lost 0 bases, and 19 bases had no gene match. From germline, CDR1 is SGHNT and CDR2 YYREEE (reference sequence). CDR3 amino acids: CASSLAAGNDRGSRHEQYF. For the CDR3, the DNA is TGTGCCAGCAGCTTGGCCGCGGGTAACGACAGGGGTTCGAGACACGAGCAGTACTTC. Full variable domain (outside the CDR3, taken from reference TRBV5-4 and TRBJ2-7): ETGVTQSPTHLIKTRGQQVTLRCSSQSGHNTVSWYQQALGQGPQFIFQYYREEENGRGNFPPRFSGLQFPNYSSELNVNALELDDSALYLCASSLAAGNDRGSRHEQYFGPGTRLTVT.

V and J are TRBV12-3 or TRBV12-4 and TRBJ1-2; the match to TRBD1 covers 8 bases. This CDR3 is built from 13 residues. V was clipped by 6 bases and J by 6 bases; unmatched bases: 6. The CDR3 DNA sequence: TGTGCCAGCAGGCCGACAGGGGTCCATGGCTACACCTTC. Translated, it gives CASRPTGVHGYTF.

The chain carries TRBV12-3 or TRBV12-4 and TRBJ2-3, with D possibly being TRBD1 or TRBD2 (5 bases each). The CDR3 covers 13 residues. Trimming stripped 5 bases from V and 8 bases from J, with 14 bases between. CDR3 amino acids: CASSGDGASTQYF. The DNA of the CDR3 is TGTGCCAGCAGTGGGGACGGGGCCTCTACGCAGTATTTT.

The chain combines TRBV29-1 with TRBJ1-1; D gene unclear. The germline V and J ends were trimmed by 4 bases and 2 bases, with 11 bases remaining between them. The CDR3 is 13 residues long. The germline gives CDR1 SQVTM, CDR2 ANQGSEA. CDR3 nucleotide sequence: TGCAGCGTTGCCGCGGGGATTAACACTGAAGCTTTCTTT. Protein sequence: CSVAAGINTEAFF.

The chain employs TRBV7-9 and TRBJ1-6, with D hard to call. The CDR3 contains 12 residues. Germline values: CDR1 SEHNR, CDR2 FQNEAQ (reference sequence). Between the trimmed V and J ends, which lost 4 bases and 9 bases, there was a span of 7 bases. The CDR3 DNA reads as TGTGCCAGCAGCTACGAGGGTTCACCCCTCCACTTT. Translating gives CASSYEGSPLHF. Drawing the rest from reference TRBV7-9 and TRBJ1-6, the complete variable domain is DTGVSQNPRHKITKRGQNVTFRCDPISEHNRLYWYRQTLGQGPEFLTYFQNEAQLEKSRLLSDRFSAERPKGSFSTLEIQRTEQGDSAMYLCASSYEGSPLHFGNGTRLTVT.

CDR3 bases: TGTGCCAGCTCACCTCTAGCGGTGGGGCTCGAGCAGTACTTC. It yields the protein CASSPLAVGLEQYF. The chain recombines TRBV18 with TRBJ2-7, with 7 bases matching TRBD2. The CDR3 contains 14 residues. Germline assignment: CDR1 KGHSH and CDR2 LQKENI. V shed 3 bases, J shed 6 bases, and the junction held 8 bases outside the gene matches.

This chain joins TRBV6-4 and TRBJ2-3; a weak D match, TRBD1 (6 bases). Germline V gives CDR1 MRHNA, CDR2 SNTAGT. The CDR3 contains 15 residues. V shed 0 bases and J shed 2 bases, with 9 bases lying between them. The CDR3 loop is CASSDSGGPTDTQYF. CDR3 nucleotide sequence: TGTGCCAGCAGTGACTCAGGGGGTCCCACAGATACGCAGTATTTT.

This clonotype was observed a handful of times. The rearrangement uses TRBV3-1 and TRBJ2-3; no reliable D call. CDR3 length: 12 amino acids. V was trimmed by 3 bases and J by 4 bases, leaving 5 bases between them. The germline V gene encodes CDR1 LGHDT and CDR2 YNNKEL (reference sequence). CDR3 region: CASSQGSDTQYF. CDR3 DNA sequence: TGTGCCAGCAGCCAGGGTTCAGATACGCAGTATTTT.

This clonotype was seen once. The rearrangement links TRBV27 to TRBJ2-7; possibly TRBD2 for D (5 bases). V shed 3 bases and J shed 2 bases, with 11 bases lying between them. Germline CDR1 is MNHEY and CDR2 is SMNVEV (reference sequence). The CDR3 runs to 14 residues. CDR3: CASSLRVRTYEQYF. CDR3 coding DNA: TGTGCCAGCAGTTTGAGGGTTCGGACCTACGAGCAGTACTTC.